This T cell receptor (beta chain) stems from a study of blood T cell repertoires in COVID-19 (dated by TCRdb to about 2020). A note on the overall study: The collaborator samples originated in the United States, Italy and Spain and spanned the acute and convalescent phases of COVID-19. Where HLA class I and class II types were available, the types were taken from metadata supplied by the sample provider, not from assay-based typing. Sample metadata almost always included a de-identified subject ID, COVID-19 status, age in years and sex. The dataset comprised deeply sampled blood TCRbeta repertoires from subjects exposed to, actively infected with, or recovered from COVID-19. The repertoires were released in a freely available public database meant as a resource for research on the immune response to SARS-CoV-2. The samples were drawn from the first 160 participants of the ongoing ImmuneRACE study and from over 950 subjects provided by 6 global collaborators. The prospective study material was composed of cDNA or gDNA derived from T cells, B-cell-depleted T cells, or PBMCs. On the study overall, not on this receptor specifically: Clinical and demographic metadata were provided uncurated, with the amount varying by source and participant.

Whole blood was collected in K2EDTA tubes by collaborating institutions according to the institutions' own protocols. For TCRbeta analysis, collaborator samples were shipped as frozen whole blood, as isolated PBMCs, or as DNA extracted from either sample type. TCRbeta CDR3 regions were amplified from genomic DNA by means of the immunoSEQ Assay, a bias-controlled multiplex PCR. Per the original workflow: Nucleated cell counts per sample were estimated from amplification of reference gene primers within the assay. Sequence reads were collapsed and filtered to measure the absolute abundance of every unique TCRbeta CDR3 rearrangement. Productive Simpson clonality was computed per sample as the square root of Simpson's diversity index over productive rearrangements. Sourced from immuneACCESS, this table was stored by TCRdb with only in-frame sequences that have V and J called. A share of the clones is absent; for the studies checked, an unresolved V gene accounts for under half, and the remainder has no known explanation. The V and J calls and clone size come from that table; D and trimming were worked out from the DNA. This sample comprises over 75,000 clones, approximately 90% of them detected only once. The ten top clones hold about 2.3% of the sample.

With respect to this clone: No cognate antigen has been identified for it. Base-call qualities are not available, and no considerably larger clone is one nucleotide away.

The germline V gene supplies CDR1 MNHNS and CDR2 SASEGT. Germline trimming: 3 bases from V, 3 bases from J; junction bases outside gene matches: 8. Measured from the cysteine to the phenylalanine, the CDR3 is 16 residues long. The only DNA kept is the CDR3, 48 bases in frame from the first base. The TCR originated in a human donor with active COVID-19. The donor label of this sample is uncertain. This chain joins TRBV6-1 to TRBJ2-3; 8 middle bases align to TRBD1. Material: peripheral blood. The nucleotides are TGTGCCAGCAGTGAGTCCAGGGGGCGGACGACAGATACGCAGTATTTT. This codes for CASSESRGRTTDTQYF.